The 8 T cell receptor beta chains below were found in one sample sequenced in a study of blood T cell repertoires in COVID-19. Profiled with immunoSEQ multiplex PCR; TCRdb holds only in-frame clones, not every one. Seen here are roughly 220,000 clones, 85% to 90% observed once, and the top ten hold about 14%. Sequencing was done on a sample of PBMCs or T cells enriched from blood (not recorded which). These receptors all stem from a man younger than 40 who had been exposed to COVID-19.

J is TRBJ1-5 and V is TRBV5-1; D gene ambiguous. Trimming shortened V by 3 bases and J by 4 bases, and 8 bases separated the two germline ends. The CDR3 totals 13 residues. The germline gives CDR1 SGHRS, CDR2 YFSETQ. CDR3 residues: CASSSGENQPQHF. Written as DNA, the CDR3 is TGCGCCAGCAGCTCCGGGGAAAATCAGCCCCAGCATTTT.

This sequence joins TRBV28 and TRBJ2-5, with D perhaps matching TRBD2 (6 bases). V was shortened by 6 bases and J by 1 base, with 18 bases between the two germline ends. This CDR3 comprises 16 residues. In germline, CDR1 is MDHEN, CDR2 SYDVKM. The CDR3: CASSRQLAQPQETQYF. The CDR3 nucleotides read TGTGCCAGCAGCCGACAACTAGCACAACCCCAAGAGACCCAGTACTTC. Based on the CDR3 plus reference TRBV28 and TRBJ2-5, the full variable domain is DVKVTQSSRYLVKRTGEKVFLECVQDMDHENMFWYRQDPGLGLRLIYFSYDVKMKEKGDIPEGYSVSREKKERFSLILESASTNQTSMYLCASSRQLAQPQETQYFGPGTRLLVL.

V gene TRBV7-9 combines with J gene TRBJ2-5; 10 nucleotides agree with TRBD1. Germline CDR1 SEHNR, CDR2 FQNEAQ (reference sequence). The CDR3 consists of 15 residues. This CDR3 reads CGPGPTDRGRETQYF. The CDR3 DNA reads TGTGGACCCGGTCCGACCGACAGGGGGCGAGAGACCCAGTACTTC. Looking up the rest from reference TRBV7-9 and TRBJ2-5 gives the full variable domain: DTGVSQNPRHKITKRGQNVTFRCDPISEHNRLYWYRQTLGQGPEFLTYFQNEAQLEKSRLLSDRFSAERPKGSFSTLEIQRTEQGDSAMYLCGPGPTDRGRETQYFGPGTRLLVL.

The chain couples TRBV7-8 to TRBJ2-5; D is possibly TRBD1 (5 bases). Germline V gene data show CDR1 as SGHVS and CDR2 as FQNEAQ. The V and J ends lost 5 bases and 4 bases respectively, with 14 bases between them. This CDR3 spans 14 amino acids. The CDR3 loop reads CASSARGFGETQYF. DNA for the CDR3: TGTGCCAGCAGCGCAAGGGGATTTGGAGAGACCCAGTACTTC.

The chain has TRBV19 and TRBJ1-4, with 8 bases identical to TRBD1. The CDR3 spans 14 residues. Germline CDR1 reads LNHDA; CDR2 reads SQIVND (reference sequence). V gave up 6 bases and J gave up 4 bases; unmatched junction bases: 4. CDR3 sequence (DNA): TGTGCCAGTAGGACAGGGGAAGTTAATGAAAAACTGTTTTTT. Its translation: CASRTGEVNEKLFF.

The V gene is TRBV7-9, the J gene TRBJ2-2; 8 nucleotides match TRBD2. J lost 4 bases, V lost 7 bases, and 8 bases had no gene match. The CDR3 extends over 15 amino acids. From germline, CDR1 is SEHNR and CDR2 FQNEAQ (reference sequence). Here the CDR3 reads CASIPSGTSTGELFF. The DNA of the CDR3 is TGTGCCAGCATCCCGAGTGGGACTAGCACCGGGGAGCTGTTTTTT.

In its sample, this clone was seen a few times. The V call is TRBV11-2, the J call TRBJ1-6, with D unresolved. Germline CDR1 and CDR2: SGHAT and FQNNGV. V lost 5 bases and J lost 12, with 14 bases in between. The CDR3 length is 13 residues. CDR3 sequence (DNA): TGTGCCAGCAGCCAGGACTCGCATGTACCCCTCCACTTT. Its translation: CASSQDSHVPLHF.

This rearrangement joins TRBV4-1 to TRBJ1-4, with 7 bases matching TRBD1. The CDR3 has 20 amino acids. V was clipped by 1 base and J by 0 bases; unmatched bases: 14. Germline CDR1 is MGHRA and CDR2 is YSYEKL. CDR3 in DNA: TGCGCCAGCAGCCAAGTTGGAGGGGGCGAGTTCCTCTCAACTAATGAAAAACTGTTTTTT. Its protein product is CASSQVGGGEFLSTNEKLFF.